This T cell receptor (beta chain) was recorded in a study of blood T cell repertoires in COVID-19. Study context: Donors in the United States, Italy and Spain gave samples during acute or convalescent COVID-19. The analysed material was cDNA or gDNA that came from T cells, B-cell-depleted T cells, or PBMCs.

Per the study methods: Reference gene primer amplification yielded estimated nucleated cell counts. The repertoire was sequenced with immunoSEQ multiplex PCR; TCRdb's copy has only in-frame clones and lacks some. That table supplies the V and J calls and clone size; D and trimming were determined from the DNA. The table lists hundreds of thousands of clones, 80% to 90% of them singletons, with less than 0.75% in the top ten. The specimen was peripheral blood. The sequence was collected from a man aged 40-49 years with acute or convalescent COVID-19.

The CDR3 DNA reads as TGTGCCAGCAGTCCCTTAGCGGGGAACACAGATACGCAGTATTTT. This translates into CASSPLAGNTDTQYF. The V and J genes are TRBV2 and TRBJ2-3; 8 bases line up with TRBD2. From germline, CDR1 is SNHLY and CDR2 FYNNEI. V shed 5 bases and J 2 bases; nucleotides not matched to a gene: 6. This CDR3 comprises 15 residues.